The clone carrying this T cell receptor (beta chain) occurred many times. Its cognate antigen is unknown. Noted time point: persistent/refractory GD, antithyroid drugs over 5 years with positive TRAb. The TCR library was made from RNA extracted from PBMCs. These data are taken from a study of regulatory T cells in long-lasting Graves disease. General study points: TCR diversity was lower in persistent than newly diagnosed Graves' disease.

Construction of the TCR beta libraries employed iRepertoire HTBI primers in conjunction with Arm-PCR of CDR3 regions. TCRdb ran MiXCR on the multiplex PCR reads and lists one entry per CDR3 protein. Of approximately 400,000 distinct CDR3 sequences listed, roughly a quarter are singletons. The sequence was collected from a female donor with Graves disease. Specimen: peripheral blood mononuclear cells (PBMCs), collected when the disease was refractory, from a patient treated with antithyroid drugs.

The CDR3, as DNA: TGTGCCAGCACCAGGGTCACCGGGGAGCTGTTTTTT. The encoded protein is CASTRVTGELFF. The chain joins TRBV12-3 or TRBV12-4 to TRBJ2-2; D might be TRBD1 (5 bases). The V end was cut by 7 bases, the J end by 4 bases, with 7 bases between. CDR3 size: 12 residues.